What follows is one T cell receptor (beta chain) and its context. In germline, CDR1 is MNHEY, CDR2 SMNVEV (reference sequence). Trimming left V 3 bases short and J 3 bases short, with 15 bases between. CDR3 length equals 15 residues. These data originate in a study of control samples from healthy donors and cancer patients. Using immunoSEQ multiplex PCR, the repertoire was profiled, and TCRdb retains in-frame clones only, with some absent. The sample lists around 140,000 clones; around nine tenths were seen once. The TCR originated in a man aged 35 to 55 in good health. The chain joins TRBV27 to TRBJ2-7, with D tentatively TRBD1 or TRBD2 (6 bases each). The sample consisted of blood. CDR3 sequence reads: CASSFVGGGHYEQYF. CDR3 in DNA: TGTGCCAGCAGTTTCGTCGGTGGGGGGCACTACGAGCAGTACTTC.